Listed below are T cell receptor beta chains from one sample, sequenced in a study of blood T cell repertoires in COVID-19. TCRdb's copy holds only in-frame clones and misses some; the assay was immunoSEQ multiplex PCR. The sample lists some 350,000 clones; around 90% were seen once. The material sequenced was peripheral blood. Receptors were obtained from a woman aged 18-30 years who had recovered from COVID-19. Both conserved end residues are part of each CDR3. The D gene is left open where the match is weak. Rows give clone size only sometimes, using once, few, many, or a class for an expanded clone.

CDR3nt: TGTGCCAGCAGCCCCCAGACTAGCGGTTACAATGAGCAGTTCTTC; CDR3aa: CASSPQTSGYNEQFF; d_gene: TRBD2; abundance: .; j_gene: TRBJ2-1; v_gene: TRBV7-6
CDR3nt: TGTGCCAGCAGCTCGTCCTCGCGCACTGAAGCTTTCTTT; CDR3aa: CASSSSSRTEAFF; d_gene: .; abundance: .; j_gene: TRBJ1-1; v_gene: TRBV5-6
CDR3nt: TGTGCCAGCAGACTATACGGACAGCAACATGAAAAACTGTTTTTT; CDR3aa: CASRLYGQQHEKLFF; d_gene: .; abundance: .; j_gene: TRBJ1-4; v_gene: TRBV6-5
CDR3nt: TGTGCCAGCAGCCTTGGGACAGGGTTGTTAGGATCTGGAAACACCATATATTTT; CDR3aa: CASSLGTGLLGSGNTIYF; d_gene: TRBD1; abundance: .; j_gene: TRBJ1-3; v_gene: TRBV7-9
CDR3nt: TGTGCCAGCAGCCATGCGGTCGGGGGGCTCGTGACTAGCGGAACCACAGATACGCAGTATTTT; CDR3aa: CASSHAVGGLVTSGTTDTQYF; d_gene: TRBD2; abundance: .; j_gene: TRBJ2-3; v_gene: TRBV3-1/TRBV3-2
CDR3nt: TGCGCCAGCAGCCAAGCCCCCGCGACAACGAACACCGGGGAGCTGTTTTTT; CDR3aa: CASSQAPATTNTGELFF; d_gene: .; abundance: .; j_gene: TRBJ2-2; v_gene: TRBV4-1
CDR3nt: TGTGCCAGCAGCCCCGGGGCAGGGGGCTATGGCTACACCTTC; CDR3aa: CASSPGAGGYGYTF; d_gene: TRBD1; abundance: .; j_gene: TRBJ1-2; v_gene: TRBV7-9
CDR3nt: TGTGCCACCAGTGACCGGACCGGGACAGGGGGCGGAGAGGCAACTAATGAAAAACTGTTTTTT; CDR3aa: CATSDRTGTGGGEATNEKLFF; d_gene: TRBD1; abundance: .; j_gene: TRBJ1-4; v_gene: TRBV24-1
CDR3nt: TGTGCCAGCAGCGTCCGACAGGGTTCCAATTCACCCCTCCACTTT; CDR3aa: CASSVRQGSNSPLHF; d_gene: TRBD1; abundance: .; j_gene: TRBJ1-6; v_gene: TRBV11-3
CDR3nt: TGCGCCAGCAGTGATCCTTCGACAGGGAGCTCCTACAATGAGCAGTTCTTC; CDR3aa: CASSDPSTGSSYNEQFF; d_gene: TRBD1; abundance: .; j_gene: TRBJ2-1; v_gene: TRBV10-2
CDR3nt: TGTGCCAGCAGCTTAGCCCCCCCCGGGACTGGGGCCAACGTCCTGACTTTC; CDR3aa: CASSLAPPGTGANVLTF; d_gene: .; abundance: .; j_gene: TRBJ2-6; v_gene: TRBV7-7
CDR3nt: TGTGCCAGCAGCCCACGAATCGACAGCGCTAACTATGGCTACACCTTC; CDR3aa: CASSPRIDSANYGYTF; d_gene: .; abundance: .; j_gene: TRBJ1-2; v_gene: TRBV5-5
CDR3nt: TGTGCCACCAGCAGAGATCGGGGGTGGTACACTGAAGCTTTCTTT; CDR3aa: CATSRDRGWYTEAFF; d_gene: .; abundance: .; j_gene: TRBJ1-1; v_gene: TRBV15
CDR3nt: TGTGCCAGCAGCCCTTCTTACCCGAGACAGGGCTCAGGCCACATATATTTT; CDR3aa: CASSPSYPRQGSGHIYF; d_gene: TRBD1; abundance: .; j_gene: TRBJ1-3; v_gene: TRBV7-2
CDR3nt: TGTGCCAGCAGCTTAATGCTAGCGCGATCCTACAATGAGCAGTTCTTC; CDR3aa: CASSLMLARSYNEQFF; d_gene: .; abundance: .; j_gene: TRBJ2-1; v_gene: TRBV11-2
CDR3nt: TGTGCCAGCAGTTACTTTACTGCGGGAGCTCAGACCCAGTACTTC; CDR3aa: CASSYFTAGAQTQYF; d_gene: TRBD2; abundance: .; j_gene: TRBJ2-5; v_gene: TRBV6-5
CDR3nt: TGTGCCAGCAGCCCAGCTGGGACAGGGCACGGGGAGCTGTTTTTT; CDR3aa: CASSPAGTGHGELFF; d_gene: TRBD1; abundance: once; j_gene: TRBJ2-2; v_gene: TRBV9
CDR3nt: TGCAGTGCTAGTAACTACGGACAGGGCGATCAGCCCCAGCATTTT; CDR3aa: CSASNYGQGDQPQHF; d_gene: TRBD1; abundance: .; j_gene: TRBJ1-5; v_gene: TRBV20-1
CDR3nt: TGTGCCAGCAGCTTAGATTTTTCGTCGCGGCCCTGGAATGAGCAGTTCTTC; CDR3aa: CASSLDFSSRPWNEQFF; d_gene: .; abundance: .; j_gene: TRBJ2-1; v_gene: TRBV11-3
CDR3nt: TGTGCCAGCAGCTTGGCATGGAGGACAGATACGCAGTATTTT; CDR3aa: CASSLAWRTDTQYF; d_gene: .; abundance: once; j_gene: TRBJ2-3; v_gene: TRBV5-8
CDR3nt: TGTGCCAGCAGCGTAGGGCAGGGGTATGGCTACACCTTC; CDR3aa: CASSVGQGYGYTF; d_gene: .; abundance: .; j_gene: TRBJ1-2; v_gene: TRBV9
CDR3nt: TGTGCCAGCAGCTCCCCCCCCCGACTAGCGGGGCTTTACAATGAGCAGTTCTTC; CDR3aa: CASSSPPRLAGLYNEQFF; d_gene: TRBD2; abundance: .; j_gene: TRBJ2-1; v_gene: TRBV11-3
CDR3nt: TGTGCCAGCAGCTTAGAGTGTCGCGGGATGGACACTGAAGCTTTCTTT; CDR3aa: CASSLECRGMDTEAFF; d_gene: .; abundance: .; j_gene: TRBJ1-1; v_gene: TRBV11-3
CDR3nt: TGTGCCAGCAGCCCCTACCGGGGGGGACTAATCACCGGGGAGCTGTTTTTT; CDR3aa: CASSPYRGGLITGELFF; d_gene: TRBD2; abundance: .; j_gene: TRBJ2-2; v_gene: TRBV11-2
CDR3nt: TGTGCCAGCAGCTTAGATCTTTGGACAGGGCGGACGAACACTGAAGCTTTCTTT; CDR3aa: CASSLDLWTGRTNTEAFF; d_gene: TRBD1; abundance: .; j_gene: TRBJ1-1; v_gene: TRBV11-2
CDR3nt: TGTGCCAGCACCAAGACACTGAACACTGAAGCTTTCTTT; CDR3aa: CASTKTLNTEAFF; d_gene: .; abundance: .; j_gene: TRBJ1-1; v_gene: TRBV7-2
CDR3nt: TGTGCCAGCAGTCCGACTATTGTGGGGGAGCTGTTTTTT; CDR3aa: CASSPTIVGELFF; d_gene: .; abundance: .; j_gene: TRBJ2-2; v_gene: TRBV27
CDR3nt: TGTGCCAGCTCACCACGGAGCGCACCTAGCACAGATACGCAGTATTTT; CDR3aa: CASSPRSAPSTDTQYF; d_gene: .; abundance: .; j_gene: TRBJ2-3; v_gene: TRBV18
CDR3nt: TGTGCCACCAGTGATCGGGCTAGCCCACGAAATGAGCAGTTCTTC; CDR3aa: CATSDRASPRNEQFF; d_gene: .; abundance: .; j_gene: TRBJ2-1; v_gene: TRBV24-1
CDR3nt: TGCGCCAGCAGCGCCGGACAGCCGAACACTGAAGCTTTCTTT; CDR3aa: CASSAGQPNTEAFF; d_gene: .; abundance: .; j_gene: TRBJ1-1; v_gene: TRBV5-1
CDR3nt: TGTGCCAGCAGTGAAGTGCTAGCGGGAGCTGAGACCCAGTACTTC; CDR3aa: CASSEVLAGAETQYF; d_gene: TRBD2; abundance: .; j_gene: TRBJ2-5; v_gene: TRBV25-1
CDR3nt: TGTGCCAGCAGCTGGGGACAGGGAAACAATGAGCAGTTCTTC; CDR3aa: CASSWGQGNNEQFF; d_gene: TRBD1; abundance: .; j_gene: TRBJ2-1; v_gene: TRBV11-2
CDR3nt: TGTGCCAGCAGTTACCGGGAGGGAAGCTCCTATAATTCACCCCTCCACTTT; CDR3aa: CASSYREGSSYNSPLHF; d_gene: .; abundance: once; j_gene: TRBJ1-6; v_gene: TRBV11-3
CDR3nt: TGTGCCAGCAGCCAGGGGACAGGGGTCAATCAGCCCCAGCATTTT; CDR3aa: CASSQGTGVNQPQHF; d_gene: TRBD1; abundance: .; j_gene: TRBJ1-5; v_gene: TRBV14
CDR3nt: TGTGCCATCAGTGAAATCGGGATCACTGAAGCTTTCTTT; CDR3aa: CAISEIGITEAFF; d_gene: .; abundance: .; j_gene: TRBJ1-1; v_gene: TRBV10-3
CDR3nt: TGTGCCAGCAGTTCCCTGACAGGGCCCTATGGCTACACCTTC; CDR3aa: CASSSLTGPYGYTF; d_gene: TRBD1; abundance: .; j_gene: TRBJ1-2; v_gene: TRBV27
CDR3nt: TGTGCTGCGGGGGGCCAAAGATTTAGCGGGATCGGCCCCACCGGGGAGCTGTTTTTT; CDR3aa: CAAGGQRFSGIGPTGELFF; d_gene: TRBD2; abundance: .; j_gene: TRBJ2-2; v_gene: TRBV19
CDR3nt: TGTGCCAGCAGCCAAGTTTCGGGGGCTGAAGCTTTCTTT; CDR3aa: CASSQVSGAEAFF; d_gene: .; abundance: .; j_gene: TRBJ1-1; v_gene: TRBV3-1/TRBV3-2
CDR3nt: TGTGCCAGTAGTATAGGGGGGACAGTAATTATCACTGAAGCTTTCTTT; CDR3aa: CASSIGGTVIITEAFF; d_gene: TRBD1; abundance: once; j_gene: TRBJ1-1; v_gene: TRBV19
CDR3nt: TGTGCCAGCAGCTCCCGGGACACCCATTCACCCCTCCACTTT; CDR3aa: CASSSRDTHSPLHF; d_gene: .; abundance: .; j_gene: TRBJ1-6; v_gene: TRBV6-5
CDR3nt: TGTGCCAGCAGCCAAGGAGGGACAGGTGGACAGCCCCAGCATTTT; CDR3aa: CASSQGGTGGQPQHF; d_gene: TRBD1; abundance: .; j_gene: TRBJ1-5; v_gene: TRBV14
CDR3nt: TGCGCCAGCAGCCAAGACCTCTATGGCTACACCTTC; CDR3aa: CASSQDLYGYTF; d_gene: .; abundance: few; j_gene: TRBJ1-2; v_gene: TRBV4-1
CDR3nt: TGTGCCAGCAGCCATGAAAGGGGCACTGAAGCTTTCTTT; CDR3aa: CASSHERGTEAFF; d_gene: .; abundance: .; j_gene: TRBJ1-1; v_gene: TRBV3-1/TRBV3-2
CDR3nt: TGCGCCAGCAGGAAACTTACGAACACCGGGGAGCTGTTTTTT; CDR3aa: CASRKLTNTGELFF; d_gene: .; abundance: once; j_gene: TRBJ2-2; v_gene: TRBV5-1
CDR3nt: TGCGCCAGCAGCTTGGACAGGGACGGCTACACCTTC; CDR3aa: CASSLDRDGYTF; d_gene: .; abundance: .; j_gene: TRBJ1-2; v_gene: TRBV5-1
CDR3nt: TGTGCCAGCAGCTCCACAAAGAACACTGAAGCTTTCTTT; CDR3aa: CASSSTKNTEAFF; d_gene: .; abundance: .; j_gene: TRBJ1-1; v_gene: TRBV5-4
CDR3nt: TGTGCCAGCTCTCCGGGACAGTATGTACCCGGGGAGCTGTTTTTT; CDR3aa: CASSPGQYVPGELFF; d_gene: TRBD1; abundance: .; j_gene: TRBJ2-2; v_gene: TRBV18
CDR3nt: TGTGCCAGCAGCTTTAAGGCCCAGGGAAACAATGAGCAGTTCTTC; CDR3aa: CASSFKAQGNNEQFF; d_gene: .; abundance: .; j_gene: TRBJ2-1; v_gene: TRBV7-2
CDR3nt: TGTGCCAGCAGCTTGGACAGGGGGCGTACCGGGGAGCTGTTTTTT; CDR3aa: CASSLDRGRTGELFF; d_gene: TRBD1; abundance: .; j_gene: TRBJ2-2; v_gene: TRBV5-4
CDR3nt: TGTGCCAGCAGCGCGACTAGCGGATCGAACACCGGGGAGCTGTTTTTT; CDR3aa: CASSATSGSNTGELFF; d_gene: TRBD2; abundance: .; j_gene: TRBJ2-2; v_gene: TRBV9
CDR3nt: TGCAGTGCTGGAGATGCGTCTGAAGCTTTCTTT; CDR3aa: CSAGDASEAFF; d_gene: .; abundance: .; j_gene: TRBJ1-1; v_gene: TRBV20-1
CDR3nt: TGCAGCGTTTTCTCCGGGAGCTCCTACAATGAGCAGTTCTTC; CDR3aa: CSVFSGSSYNEQFF; d_gene: .; abundance: .; j_gene: TRBJ2-1; v_gene: TRBV29-1